The T cell receptor beta chain described here comes from a study of blood T cells in healthy people across ages. The CDR3 has 14 residues. Germline V gene lookup returns CDR1 MNHEY and CDR2 SVGEGT. J gave up 5 bases and V 5 bases, and 6 bases lay outside the gene matches. This clonotype was seen a few times. With a J-beta primer mix and a sample-barcoded 5' primer, a second PCR ran roughly 6 to 11 cycles. TCRdb re-derived calls from the 5' RACE reads in MiXCR, one entry per CDR3 protein. The table has hundreds of thousands of distinct CDR3 sequences, 58% seen once. The TCR was taken from a man aged 25 to 40 in good health. The material sequenced was blood. This rearrangement joins TRBV6-2 or TRBV6-3 to TRBJ2-3; 8 nucleotides agree with TRBD1. The CDR3 is CASSPGGAVDTQYF. CDR3 nucleotide sequence: TGTGCCAGCAGTCCAGGGGGCGCGGTAGATACGCAGTATTTT.